This T cell receptor (beta chain) originates from a study of beta chain features in type 1 diabetes (dated by TCRdb to between 2017 and 2018). Regarding the research as a whole: No differences in mean age, gender distribution, total cell number or subset yield were found between patients and healthy donors. Across all samples, fewer than 110,000,000 sorted cells were examined, and cell number per subset correlated strongly with RNA yield. In the study, TCRB repertoires of sorted circulating CD4+ T cell subsets from recently diagnosed type 1 diabetes patients were compared with those of matched healthy donors. Regulatory and stem cell-like memory subsets were isolated from only 8 patients and about 8 healthy donors, whereas naive and central memory subsets came from all 30 or so donors. The investigation overall reported the following: The naive, central memory and regulatory TCRB repertoires appeared to resemble one another more closely among patients than among healthy donors. Shorter templates might be favored by PCR, yet because patient and control samples were amplified and corrected together, any such skew would affect both groups equally. A moderate but significant shortening of TCRB CDR3 length was observed in type 1 diabetes patients in all four CD4+ subsets. Only small numbers of individuals were included in the HLA sub-analyses, which left unresolved whether HLA type had any influence on TCRB rearrangement. Because cDNA was sequenced instead of genomic DNA, highly expressing activated cells could be over-represented, though the groups showed no difference in activation or CD3 levels. Fewer insertions and more nucleotide deletions at VDJ recombination sites were observed in patients with type 1 diabetes, implying thymic rearrangement abnormalities.

The germline V and J ends show losses of 3 bases and 3 bases respectively, and no gene match explains 12 bases of the junction. For CDR1 and CDR2, the germline V gene (reference sequence) lists LNHNV and YYDKDF. The CDR3 spans 19 residues, from the cysteine through the phenylalanine. The entry retains the CDR3 DNA only, 57 bases that are in frame from base 1. All of the isolated RNA was reverse transcribed with the High Capacity cDNA Reverse Transcription Kit, so expressed TCRB transcripts were sequenced. Naive, central memory and regulatory T cell samples underwent deep immunoSEQ sequencing, averaging roughly 3.4 million total reads per sample. Sorted cells were lysed in RLT buffer and RNA was extracted with DNase-treated RNeasy Micro or Mini kits, depending on cell number. Each cell subset was processed on its own to prevent cross-contamination, while patient and healthy donor samples were processed together. The immunoSEQ multiplex PCR was used to amplify TCRB sequences from cDNA, generating 87-bp fragments that spanned the CDR3 region. Sequencing of the amplicons was performed on the Illumina HiSeq platform. Regarding the original processing steps: PCR bias was computationally corrected using synthetic template baselines, reads within Hamming distance 2 were collapsed, and singletons that could not be merged were discarded. Reads were aligned against IMGT to assign V, D and J genes, CDR3 length and insertions or deletions at six rearrangement sites. Clonotype counts were normalized to sorted cell number within each subset before computing true diversity and Gini coefficients with the tcR R package. The overlap coefficient, calculated on TCRB nucleotide sequences, was used to quantify repertoire sharing. Out-of-frame TCRB sequences from naive cells were analyzed to stand in for the pre-selection repertoire. Sourced from immuneACCESS, this table was stored by TCRdb with only in-frame sequences that have V and J called. A share of the clones is absent; for the studies checked, an unresolved V gene accounts for under half, and the remainder has no known explanation. V, J and clone size derive from that table, while D and trimming were established from the DNA sequence. The sample table holds under 300,000 clones, of which approximately 10% were seen once. More than 0.015% of the sample is held by the ten biggest clonotypes.

From each donor, a single peripheral blood sample of approximately 120 mL on average was drawn into heparinised tubes. Using a panel that included CD45RO, CCR7, CD25, CD127, CD95 and CD27, naive, central memory, regulatory and stem cell-like memory CD4+ T cells were sorted on a BD FACSAria II. Purity was above 98% for every sorted population. PBMCs were isolated immediately by Lymphoprep density gradient centrifugation and stained directly without culture. So that batch effects would be minimized, each experiment stained and sorted samples in pairs, pairing one healthy donor with one patient. This clone was observed a handful of times. Its antigen remains unidentified. No base quality information exists; no much larger clone differs at one position.

The sequenced sample consisted of naive CD4+ T cells from blood. Sample cell subset or site, as interpreted from the label and publication: true naive CD4+ T cells. This TCR derives from a man aged 25 to 40 with type 1 diabetes. The V gene is TRBV15 and the J gene is TRBJ2-5, and TRBD2 aligns with 14 junction nucleotides. Read as DNA, the sequence is TGTGCCACCAGCAGTGGGAGACTAGCGGGGGGGCCGATAGAAGAGACCCAGTACTTC. Its translation reads: CATSSGRLAGGPIEETQYF.